The T cell receptor beta chain described here comes from a study of blood T cell repertoires in COVID-19. Study information: The cDNA or gDNA used as material had been derived from T cells, B-cell-depleted T cells, or PBMCs.

Germline V gene data show CDR1 as SQVTM and CDR2 as ANQGSEA. V was clipped by 4 bases and J by 2 bases, with 13 bases between them. This CDR3 contains 14 residues. Per the authors' pipeline: From reference gene primer amplification, estimates of nucleated cell counts were derived. Using immunoSEQ multiplex PCR, the repertoire was profiled, and TCRdb retains in-frame clones only, with some absent. V, J and clone size are taken as reported in that table, and D and trimming were inferred from the DNA itself. Here the sample spans about 260,000 clones, 85% to 90% being singletons. The sequence was obtained from a woman aged 40 to 49 who had recovered from COVID-19. The chain uses TRBV29-1 and TRBJ2-3; a possible D gene is TRBD2 (7 bases). Sequenced sample: peripheral blood. For the CDR3, the DNA is TGCAGCGTTGGGGGGGGGCACTCCACAGATACGCAGTATTTT. Its protein is CSVGGGHSTDTQYF.